One and the same sample provided the 11 T cell receptor beta chains below, sequenced in a study of T cells in Graves' hyperthyroidism and ophthalmopathy. Using RNA transcripts as the source, TCR beta CDR3 regions were amplified. When the TCR CDR3 underwent first-round RT-PCR, the HTBI primer set was used. One entry per CDR3 protein, called by TCRdb with MiXCR from the multiplex PCR reads. Seen here are more than 600,000 distinct CDR3 sequences, about a sixth observed once, and the top ten hold approximately 8.4%. Sequenced sample: blood. All receptors come from a man between 18 and 35 years old with Graves' hyperthyroidism.

The chain carries TRBV29-1 and TRBJ2-7, with TRBD1 as a possible D gene (5 bases). CDR1 is SQVTM, CDR2 ANQGSEA, per germline. This CDR3 region has 15 residues. V lost 4 bases and J 3 bases, leaving 19 bases between the germline ends. The CDR3 DNA is TGCAGCGTTGTACTCCCTTGGACACCTAGCTACGAGCAGTACTTC. Translation gives CSVVLPWTPSYEQYF.

V and J are TRBV27 and TRBJ2-7, with D tentatively TRBD2 (5 bases). The CDR3 is 14 residues long. Trimming removed 5 bases at V and 2 bases at J, with 13 bases between. Germline CDR1 MNHEY, CDR2 SMNVEV (reference sequence). The CDR3: CASSPLPGTYEQYF. The DNA for the CDR3 is TGTGCCAGCAGTCCCCTTCCGGGAACCTACGAGCAGTACTTC.

This clonotype was found many times. This chain uses TRBV7-8 with TRBJ2-3; D tentatively reads TRBD1 or TRBD2 (5 bases each). The V gene's germline CDR1 is SGHVS and CDR2 FQNEAQ. Trimming left V 1 base short and J 0 bases short, with 11 bases between. The CDR3 totals 16 residues. The CDR3 region is CASSLVLGESTDTQYF. As DNA, the CDR3 is TGTGCCAGCAGCTTAGTTCTAGGGGAGAGCACAGATACGCAGTATTTT. Together with reference TRBV7-8 and TRBJ2-3, the CDR3 gives the full variable domain: GAGVSQSPRYKVAKRGQDVALRCDPISGHVSLFWYQQALGQGPEFLTYFQNEAQLDKSGLPSDRFFAERPEGSVSTLKIQRTQQEDSAVYLCASSLVLGESTDTQYFGPGTRLTVL.

In this sample, this clonotype turned up a few times. The CDR3 DNA reads TGCAGCGTTGAACTTCTTCCGGGACTAGGGATGGGTGGAGCGGAGACCCAGTACTTC. This codes for CSVELLPGLGMGGAETQYF. V gene TRBV29-1 combines with J gene TRBJ2-5; TRBD2 agrees at 8 bases. In germline, CDR1 is SQVTM, CDR2 ANQGSEA. Germline trimming cut 2 bases from V and 5 bases from J; bases unmatched to any gene: 22. The CDR3 length is 19 residues.

The chain recombines TRBV9 with TRBJ2-7; TRBD1 matches at 11 bases. J gave up 7 bases and V 2 bases, and 8 bases lay outside the gene matches. Germline CDR1 reads SGDLS; CDR2 reads YYNGEE. CDR3 length: 15 amino acids. As DNA, the CDR3 is TGTGCCAGCAGCGTTTTCCGGGACAGGGGGGAGGAGCAGTACTTC. Translation: CASSVFRDRGEEQYF.

This clonotype has ten or more counts. The chain combines TRBV27 with TRBJ2-7, with D maybe TRBD2 (6 bases). CDR1 and CDR2 from the germline V gene are MNHEY and SMNVEV (reference sequence). With 6 bases removed from V and 4 bases from J, the gap between germline ends came to 16 bases. This CDR3 is 14 amino acids long. The CDR3 is CASSFWGVDYEQYF. The CDR3 nucleotides are TGTGCCAGCAGCTTTTGGGGGGTTGATTACGAGCAGTACTTC.

The chain is built from TRBV11-1 and TRBJ2-7; D remains unclear. The CDR3 has 16 residues. Looked up from germline, CDR1 is SGHAT and CDR2 is FQDESV (reference sequence). Deletions cut 1 base from V and 3 bases from J, with 16 bases between. CDR3 in DNA: TGTGCCAGCAGCTTAGTAACCGGGCCCCCCAACTACGAGCAGTACTTC. Protein: CASSLVTGPPNYEQYF.

This clonotype has ten or more counts. The chain's CDR3 is CASSQRAGAGGELFF. DNA for the CDR3: TGTGCCAGCAGCCAAAGAGCGGGGGCGGGCGGGGAGCTGTTTTTT. The V gene is TRBV3-1, the J gene TRBJ2-2, with 8 nucleotides matching TRBD2. The CDR3 runs to 15 residues. The germline gives CDR1 LGHDT, CDR2 YNNKEL (reference sequence). V lost 2 bases, J lost 7 bases, and 6 bases stayed unmatched.

This clonotype was recorded a few times. Here the CDR3 reads CASSLGPGRAVNEKLFF. CDR3 in DNA: TGTGCCAGCAGCTTAGGTCCGGGTCGAGCCGTTAATGAAAAACTGTTTTTT. The V gene is TRBV11-2, the J gene TRBJ1-4; D gene unclear. Germline V lookup: CDR1 SGHAT, CDR2 FQNNGV. Trimming cost V 1 base and J 4 bases, with 16 bases left between them. The CDR3 has 17 residues.

The J gene is TRBJ1-1, the V gene TRBV20-1, with D hard to call. Looked up from germline, CDR1 is DFQATT and CDR2 is SNEGSKA (reference sequence). V lost 3 bases and J 1 base, leaving 12 bases between the germline ends. The CDR3 has 14 residues. The CDR3 bases are TGCAGTGCTAGGGCATTTGGCAGGAACACTGAAGCTTTCTTT. Its translation: CSARAFGRNTEAFF.

This clonotype was detected only a few times. The CDR3 coding sequence is TGTGCCAGCAGTTTAAACGGGGACGCAACTAATGAAAAACTGTTTTTT. Its translation: CASSLNGDATNEKLFF. This chain uses TRBV28 with TRBJ1-4, with D maybe TRBD1 (5 bases). Per germline, CDR1 MDHEN and CDR2 SYDVKM. The CDR3 runs 16 residues. V was cut by 2 bases and J by 0 bases, with 10 bases left in between.